The 22 T cell receptor beta chains listed next were all sequenced from one sample in a study of CD4 T cells in relation to SARS-CoV-2 and coronaviruses. The unexposed donors gave CD4+ T cells in about 2010-2019, prior to COVID-19. Isolation of CD4+ T cells took place after around eleven days in culture. These receptors' targets are unknown. TCRdb's table, derived via immunoSEQ multiplex PCR, lists solely in-frame clones and lacks some. Of 20,000 to 25,000 clones in the sample, around 66% were seen once. Sequenced: CD4+ T cells from PBMCs, cultured in vitro. The receptors originated from a human donor in good health.

This chain connects TRBV19 to TRBJ2-2; a possible D gene is TRBD1 (5 bases). V was pared by 6 bases and J by 2 bases, with 16 bases between. The CDR3 runs 16 residues. CDR1 is LNHDA and CDR2 is SQIVND in the germline V gene (reference sequence). The CDR3 DNA sequence: TGTGCCAGTAGGACAGAGCTCACGACTAACACCGGGGAGCTGTTTTTT. It is translated as CASRTELTTNTGELFF.

The rearrangement links TRBV3-1 (or the pseudogene TRBV3-2) to TRBJ1-5; D gene unclear. The V gene's germline CDR1 is LGHDT and CDR2 YNNKEL (reference sequence). V was cut by 3 bases and J by 1 base, with 10 bases left in between. CDR3 size: 15 residues. The CDR3 bases are TGTGCCAGCAGCCAGTCCCTGGGGAGCAATCAGCCCCAGCATTTT. Protein: CASSQSLGSNQPQHF.

The chain combines TRBV27 with TRBJ2-7; the match to TRBD1 covers 9 bases. The ends lost 5 bases at V and 0 bases at J; junction bases unmatched: 11. Germline V lookup: CDR1 MNHEY, CDR2 SMNVEV (reference sequence). The CDR3 has 17 residues. The CDR3 DNA reads as TGTGCCAGCAGTCCCGGGACAGGGAGGGACTACTCCTACGAGCAGTACTTC. Translating gives CASSPGTGRDYSYEQYF.

This clone showed up just a few times. The genes are TRBV7-2 and TRBJ2-1; 8 nucleotides line up with TRBD2. The CDR3 is made up of 16 amino acids. Germline CDR1 reads SGHTA; CDR2 reads FQGNSA. V shed 5 bases and J 7 bases; nucleotides not matched to a gene: 13. In nucleotides, the CDR3 is TGTGCCAGCAGCACCCTCAGCGGGAGAGGAAATAATGAGCAGTTCTTC. Its translation: CASSTLSGRGNNEQFF.

There are a few counts of this clone. J is TRBJ2-5 and V is TRBV30; 11 nucleotides match TRBD1. The CDR3 contains 13 residues. J was trimmed by 5 bases and V by 8 bases; bases with no gene match: 7. Germline CDR1 and CDR2: GTSNPN and SVGIG (reference sequence). The CDR3, as DNA: TGTGCCCTGGACAGGGGGCTTGGGGAGACCCAGTACTTC. Its protein product is CALDRGLGETQYF.

The J gene is TRBJ2-3, the V gene TRBV18; 7 bases agree with TRBD2. V shed 0 bases and J 1 base; nucleotides not matched to a gene: 7. This CDR3 is 17 amino acids long. CDR1 and CDR2 from the germline V gene are KGHSH and LQKENI. CDR3 nucleotides: TGTGCCAGCTCACCACCCGAATCTCTAGCGGGCACAGATACGCAGTATTTT. Translating it yields CASSPPESLAGTDTQYF. The full variable domain, in which reference TRBV18 and TRBJ2-3 provide the parts outside the CDR3, is NAGVMQNPRHLVRRRGQEARLRCSPMKGHSHVYWYRQLPEEGLKFMVYLQKENIIDESGMPKERFSAEFPKEGPSILRIQQVVRGDSAAYFCASSPPESLAGTDTQYFGPGTRLTVL.

This clone has just one count. The rearrangement joins TRBV25-1 to TRBJ1-2, with TRBD1 as a possible D gene (6 bases). The CDR3 sequence is 16 residues long. Germline V gene data show CDR1 as MGHDK and CDR2 as SYGVNS. Trimming pared 2 bases from V and 0 bases from J, leaving 13 bases between. The CDR3 spells CASSETDRPPNYGYTF. The DNA of the CDR3 is TGTGCCAGCAGTGAAACCGACAGGCCCCCTAACTATGGCTACACCTTC.

The chain carries TRBV7-3 and TRBJ2-1; D gene unclear. The germline gives CDR1 SGHTA, CDR2 FQGTGA. The CDR3 contains 14 residues. V gave up 3 bases and J gave up 4 bases, with 10 bases separating them. This CDR3 is CASSFGLEYNEQFF. In nucleotides, the CDR3 is TGTGCCAGCAGCTTCGGCCTAGAATACAATGAGCAGTTCTTC.

A few counts support this clone. The rearrangement uses TRBV29-1 and TRBJ2-7; 12 nucleotides align to TRBD2. This CDR3 comprises 17 residues. Germline assignment: CDR1 SQVTM and CDR2 ANQGSEA. Trimming took 3 bases from V and 0 from J; bases not matched to a gene: 9. The CDR3 here is CSVELGLAGGLSYEQYF. CDR3 DNA sequence: TGCAGCGTTGAGTTGGGTCTAGCGGGAGGGCTCTCCTACGAGCAGTACTTC.

The gene calls are TRBV7-9 and TRBJ1-5; tentative D call: TRBD1 (6 bases). This CDR3 comprises 13 residues. Trimming took off 5 bases at V and 7 bases at J, with 12 bases between the two ends. Germline CDR1 reads SEHNR; CDR2 reads FQNEAQ (reference sequence). The CDR3 loop reads CASSQSGDQPQHF. In nucleotides, the CDR3 is TGTGCCAGCAGCCAATCAGGGGACCAGCCCCAGCATTTT.

This sequence joins TRBV19 and TRBJ1-5, with TRBD1 matching 11 bases. Losses at the gene ends were 7 bases for V and 7 bases for J; bases not matched to a gene: 9. Germline loops: CDR1 LNHDA, CDR2 SQIVND (reference sequence). The CDR3 is 15 residues long. DNA for the CDR3: TGTGCCAGTAATCCTGGACAGGGGGCTCGGCAGCCCCAGCATTTT. Translation: CASNPGQGARQPQHF.

The chain joins TRBV15 to TRBJ1-4; 10 bases agree with TRBD1. Per germline, CDR1 LNHNV and CDR2 YYDKDF (reference sequence). This CDR3 is 14 amino acids long. V shed 5 bases and J 10 bases; nucleotides not matched to a gene: 7. The CDR3 nucleotides are TGTGCCACCAGCTCAGACAGGGGGCTCGGAAAACTGTTTTTT. Protein sequence: CATSSDRGLGKLFF.

V is TRBV2 and J is TRBJ1-2; D is ambiguous. V lost 2 bases and J lost 2, with 9 bases in between. Germline V gene data show CDR1 as SNHLY and CDR2 as FYNNEI. This CDR3 is 14 amino acids long. CDR3: CASSELAGNYGYTF. Written as DNA, the CDR3 is TGTGCCAGCAGTGAATTAGCGGGGAACTATGGCTACACCTTC.

V is TRBV27 and J is TRBJ2-5; 10 nucleotides agree with TRBD1. The germline CDR1 and CDR2 sequences are MNHEY and SMNVEV (reference sequence). This CDR3 has 17 amino acids. V was pared by 5 bases and J by 6 bases, with 15 bases of the junction left unmatched. The CDR3 reads CASSTRQGALETKTQYF. CDR3 coding DNA: TGTGCCAGCAGTACTAGACAGGGGGCGCTGGAAACGAAGACCCAGTACTTC.

In this sample, this clone is large. CDR3 sequence: CSVAQGGTDTQYF. CDR3 nucleotides: TGCAGCGTGGCTCAGGGGGGCACAGATACGCAGTATTTT. The chain is built from TRBV29-1 and TRBJ2-3, with 7 bases that match TRBD1. Germline CDR1 is SQVTM and CDR2 is ANQGSEA. The V gene end was trimmed by 6 bases and the J gene end by 1 base; junction bases not matched to a gene: 4. This CDR3 is 13 amino acids long.

The J gene is TRBJ2-5, the V gene TRBV7-2; 10 bases are shared with TRBD2. After removal of 1 base from V and 5 bases from J, the junction contained 10 bases not matched to a gene. This CDR3 contains 17 residues. In germline, CDR1 is SGHTA, CDR2 FQGNSA. The CDR3 nucleotides read TGTGCCAGCAGCTTAGATTTTTCAGCGGGGGGGCGGGAGACCCAGTACTTC. Protein sequence: CASSLDFSAGGRETQYF.

This clone was counted between two and nine times. The chain carries TRBV21-1 and TRBJ1-5; the D call of TRBD1 is as the table states it, not checked on the DNA. TRBV21-1 is an annotated pseudogene. The CDR3 covers 16 residues. The DNA for the CDR3 is TGTGCCAGCAGCTTCTCCCCGGGTCCAGGGAATCAGCCCCAGCATTTT. Protein sequence: CASSFSPGPGNQPQHF.

The CDR3 loop reads CASSSPLAGGPDTQYF. The CDR3 nucleotides are TGTGCCAGCAGTTCCCCCCTAGCGGGGGGGCCAGATACGCAGTATTTT. The genes are TRBV27 and TRBJ2-3; 12 bases fit TRBD2. CDR3 size: 16 residues. Germline CDR1 MNHEY, CDR2 SMNVEV (reference sequence). J was trimmed by 4 bases and V by 4 bases; bases with no gene match: 6.

The chain links TRBV6-2 or TRBV6-3 to TRBJ1-2; D is ambiguous. The CDR3 has 14 amino acids. With 2 bases removed from V and 6 bases from J, the gap between germline ends came to 13 bases. Germline CDR1 MNHEY, CDR2 SVGEGT. The DNA of the CDR3 is TGTGCCAGCAGTTACGGGCACCGAAGGGATGGCTACACCTTC. This gives the protein CASSYGHRRDGYTF.

This clone was detected only a few times. The genes are TRBV7-9 and TRBJ2-2; D not certain. V shed 1 base and J shed 7 bases, with 4 bases lying between them. The CDR3 sequence is 12 residues long. CDR1 and CDR2 from the germline V gene are SEHNR and FQNEAQ (reference sequence). CDR3 protein: CASSLEGGELFF. As DNA, the CDR3 is TGTGCCAGCAGCTTAGAGGGCGGGGAGCTGTTTTTT.

The V gene is TRBV5-4, the J gene TRBJ2-2; D gene uncertain. Germline assignment: CDR1 SGHNT and CDR2 YYREEE (reference sequence). V lost 5 bases and J lost 6, with 14 bases in between. The CDR3 sequence is 14 residues long. The chain's CDR3 is CASRIASTSGELFF. The CDR3 bases are TGTGCCAGCAGGATCGCCTCTACCTCCGGGGAGCTGTTTTTT.

The gene calls are TRBV11-3 and TRBJ2-7, with unresolved D. Germline-derived CDR1 and CDR2 are SGHNT and YENEEA. The CDR3 is made up of 13 amino acids. The ends were cut back, 3 bases at V and 6 bases at J, with 12 bases in the middle. DNA for the CDR3: TGTGCCAGCAGCTTGATTCCCAGGAGCGAGCAGTACTTC. Encoded protein: CASSLIPRSEQYF.